This record covers a single T cell receptor (beta chain). The data belong to a study of CD8 T cells in Susac syndrome. Per germline, CDR1 SGHVS and CDR2 FQNEAQ. The CDR3 totals 15 residues. Trimming took off 5 bases at V and 3 bases at J, with 16 bases between the two ends. 0.5 to 1 ug RNA was reverse transcribed with random hexamers. TCRdb re-derived calls from the immunoSEQ multiplex PCR reads in MiXCR, one entry per CDR3 protein. The sample contains some 190,000 distinct CDR3 sequences, approximately 96% of which appear only once. Included as multiple sclerosis controls were treatment-naive patients who had stable or active relapsing-remitting disease.

The sequencing input was CD4+ T cells from PBMCs. This receptor was identified in a human donor with multiple sclerosis. This rearrangement joins TRBV7-8 to TRBJ1-2, with a tentative D call TRBD1 (6 bases). The CDR3 sequence: CASSLNTGIDYGYTF. In nucleotides, the CDR3 is TGTGCCAGCAGCCTCAACACAGGGATAGACTATGGCTACACCTTC. Variable domain in full (rest from reference TRBV7-8 and TRBJ1-2): GAGVSQSPRYKVAKRGQDVALRCDPISGHVSLFWYQQALGQGPEFLTYFQNEAQLDKSGLPSDRFFAERPEGSVSTLKIQRTQQEDSAVYLCASSLNTGIDYGYTFGSGTRLTVV.